This T cell receptor beta chain appears in the sequencing data of a study of response to subunit inactivated influenza vaccine. This CDR3 is 16 amino acids long. Per the germline V gene, CDR1 is SGHRS and CDR2 is YFSETQ. Trimming took 0 bases from V and 0 from J, leaving 13 bases between them. From the RT-PCR reads, TCRdb called clonotypes with MiXCR, one entry per CDR3 protein. The data show 180,000 or so distinct CDR3 sequences, approximately 12% seen once. Study-wide results and caveats: Every seasonal influenza vaccination brings in few new T cells, the authors suggested.

This clonotype was recorded many times. Its specificity is not known. The sample was also reused in another study, on T cells expressing NK-cell markers. From that paper: Making the TCR beta cDNA relied on 5'RACE template switching with UMIs. Among the eight sequenced donors, seven tested HCMV-seropositive and one tested seronegative. Only alpha-beta TCR T cells were sorted in several experiments, using an anti-gamma-delta TCR antibody. A few of the donors also had these clonotypes leading their CD3+CD56-NKG2C+ fraction.

V is TRBV5-1 and J is TRBJ2-7; the D gene is possibly TRBD1 (6 bases). This sample comprised CD8+ T cells sorted from PBMCs, obtained less than 13 days after vaccination. The receptor was isolated from a man between 50 and 59 years old who received an inactivated influenza vaccine. The CDR3 loop is CASSLEAGVSSYEQYF. The CDR3 DNA sequence: TGCGCCAGCAGCTTGGAAGCAGGGGTGAGCTCCTACGAGCAGTACTTC. Based on the CDR3 plus reference TRBV5-1 and TRBJ2-7, the full variable domain is KAGVTQTPRYLIKTRGQQVTLSCSPISGHRSVSWYQQTPGQGLQFLFEYFSETQRNKGNFPGRFSGRQFSNSRSEMNVSTLELGDSALYLCASSLEAGVSSYEQYFGPGTRLTVT.